The 9 T cell receptor beta chains in this list originate from one sample, sequenced in a study of vaccination effects on CD4 cells after COVID-19. Clones were read by immunoSEQ multiplex PCR, and TCRdb kept only the in-frame ones, dropping some. The sample includes roughly 59,000 clones, roughly 78% seen only once; the top ten take just under 2%. Within the ViraFEST assay, antigen-specific CD4+ T cells underwent expansion with viral peptide pools prior to sequencing. Subsequent to a culture period of around eleven days, CD4+ T cells were isolated. It was two doses of either the BNT162b2 or mRNA-1273 vaccine that participants received. Their specific antigens are unknown. The source material was CD4+ T cells from PBMCs cultured with HCoV-OC43 spike peptides, sampled after COVID-19 vaccination. Subset reported: HCoV-OC43 spike overlapping peptide pool stimulation. Every receptor here comes from a human donor who received a COVID-19 vaccine.

The chain couples TRBV19 to TRBJ2-7; TRBD1 matches 10 bases. This CDR3 has 16 amino acids. With V trimmed by 4 bases and J by 2 bases, 8 bases remained unmatched. The germline V gene has CDR1 LNHDA and CDR2 SQIVND (reference sequence). CDR3 residues: CASSRDRDRGPYEQYV. CDR3 coding DNA: TGTGCCAGTAGTAGAGACCGGGACAGGGGACCCTACGAGCAGTACGTC.

In its sample, this clone was seen once. V and J are TRBV29-1 and TRBJ2-2; D is ambiguous. Germline CDR1 and CDR2: SQVTM and ANQGSEA. The CDR3 contains 13 residues. V lost 1 base to trimming and J lost 6 bases, with 9 bases between them. The CDR3 spells CSVEGWRSGELFF. The CDR3 DNA is TGCAGCGTTGAAGGTTGGCGGTCCGGGGAGCTGTTTTTT.

The chain uses TRBV30 and TRBJ1-1; D may be TRBD1 (6 bases). Germline V gene sequence: CDR1 GTSNPN, CDR2 SVGIG (reference sequence). V lost 6 bases and J 4 bases, leaving 15 bases between the germline ends. The length of the CDR3 is 13 residues. DNA of the CDR3: TGTGCCTGCAACAGGGACTTGGGCACTGAAGCTTTCTTT. It is translated as CACNRDLGTEAFF. Filled out from reference TRBV30 and TRBJ1-1, the complete variable domain reads SQTIHQWPATLVQPVGSPLSLECTVEGTSNPNLYWYRQAAGRGLQLLFYSVGIGQISSEVPQNLSASRPQDRQFILSSKKLLLSDSGFYLCACNRDLGTEAFFGQGTRLTVV.

The chain uses TRBV20-1 and TRBJ1-2; D ambiguous. V lost 3 bases, J lost 6 bases, and 5 bases lay in between. The CDR3 is made up of 10 amino acids. The V gene's germline CDR1 is DFQATT and CDR2 SNEGSKA (reference sequence). The CDR3 here is CSARRDGYTF. CDR3 coding DNA: TGCAGTGCTAGGCGCGATGGCTACACCTTC.

The table lists this clone with a few counts. The chain joins TRBV5-1 to TRBJ2-7; tentative D call: TRBD2 (5 bases). Germline CDR1 and CDR2: SGHRS and YFSETQ. The V end lost 2 bases, the J end lost 6 bases, and 15 bases lay between the germline ends. There are 14 residues in the CDR3. CDR3 DNA: TGCGCCAGCAGCTTAACTAGTCCCGCTCGCGAGCAGTACGTC. Its protein is CASSLTSPAREQYV.

V is TRBV5-1 and J is TRBJ2-7, with 7 bases matching TRBD1. J was trimmed by 7 bases and V by 0 bases; bases with no gene match: 7. From germline, CDR1 is SGHRS and CDR2 YFSETQ. The CDR3 totals 14 residues. In DNA, the CDR3 is TGCGCCAGCAGCTTGGAGGGACAGAGCGGAGAGCAGTACGTC. Translating gives CASSLEGQSGEQYV.

This chain joins TRBV23-1 and TRBJ2-7; TRBD1 is a possible D gene (6 bases). TRBV23-1 counts as an open reading frame of uncertain function. Trimming removed 2 bases at V and 4 bases at J, with 21 bases between. The CDR3 loop spans 17 amino acids. The CDR3 nucleotides read TGCGCCAGCAGTCAACGTCAGGCGGCAGGGGAATGGTACGAGCAGTACGTC. Translating it yields CASSQRQAAGEWYEQYV.

This clone has a handful of counts. CDR3 loop: CASSLTRQVETQYF. In nucleotides, the CDR3 is TGTGCCAGCAGCCTGACCCGACAGGTTGAGACCCAGTACTTC. The V call is TRBV5-4, the J call TRBJ2-5; D might be TRBD1 (6 bases). CDR1 and CDR2 from the germline V gene are SGHNT and YYREEE (reference sequence). The CDR3 runs to 14 residues. V shed 4 bases and J shed 5 bases, with 15 bases lying between them.

The chain recombines TRBV5-1 with TRBJ2-5, with 9 positions matching TRBD2. Germline values: CDR1 SGHRS, CDR2 YFSETQ. Unmatched junction bases numbered 8, after V lost 2 bases and J lost 3 bases. This CDR3 contains 16 residues. This chain's CDR3 is CASSLVSGGPEETQYF. The DNA for the CDR3 is TGCGCCAGCAGCTTAGTGAGCGGGGGGCCGGAAGAGACCCAGTACTTC.